Listed below are T cell receptor beta chains from one sample, sequenced in a study of memory CD4+ T cells and cytomegalovirus serostatus. Sequencing was performed with immunoSEQ multiplex PCR; in TCRdb, only in-frame clones are kept and a portion is missing. The profile covers some 60,000 clones, with around 80% appearing a single time and 1.1% taken by the ten largest. Input material: memory CD4+ T cells from blood. These receptors were obtained from an adult in good health and CMV-seronegative. CDR3s include the opening cysteine and the closing phenylalanine or tryptophan. D genes are given only for firm matches. Rows may omit the clone size; those that give it use once, few, many or a size class.

DNA: TGTGCCAGCAGCTTACAGCTCGGGACAGGGGTAAACAATGAGCAGTTCTTC; CDR3: CASSLQLGTGVNNEQFF; size: .; J: TRBJ2-1; V: TRBV7-2; D: TRBD1
DNA: TGTGCCAGCAGCTTGAGTATCGGGTACGGTCAGCCCCAGCATTTT; CDR3: CASSLSIGYGQPQHF; size: .; J: TRBJ1-5; V: TRBV5-5; D: .
DNA: TGCGCCAGCAGCTTAGGACAGGGGCCCATAGATACGCAGTATTTT; CDR3: CASSLGQGPIDTQYF; size: .; J: TRBJ2-3; V: TRBV5-1; D: TRBD1
DNA: TGTGCCTGGAGCCCCAACAGGGAACATGCAACTAATGAAAAACTGTTTTTT; CDR3: CAWSPNREHATNEKLFF; size: .; J: TRBJ1-4; V: TRBV30; D: .
DNA: TGTGCCAGCCGTTTCGGGGGCGAAGAGACCCAGTACTTC; CDR3: CASRFGGEETQYF; size: .; J: TRBJ2-5; V: TRBV6-5; D: .
DNA: TGTGCCATAGGGGGTACAGGGACGATGGGAGGCTACACCTTC; CDR3: CAIGGTGTMGGYTF; size: .; J: TRBJ1-2; V: TRBV28; D: .
DNA: TGTGCCAGCAGCTTAGATATTGGGGAGCAGTACTTC; CDR3: CASSLDIGEQYF; size: .; J: TRBJ2-7; V: TRBV7-8; D: .
DNA: TGTGCCAGCTCACTAGTCACCATAGATACGCAGTATTTT; CDR3: CASSLVTIDTQYF; size: .; J: TRBJ2-3; V: TRBV18; D: .
DNA: TGCGCCAGCAGCCAAGTGCCACAGGGGACCTACGAGCAGTACTTC; CDR3: CASSQVPQGTYEQYF; size: .; J: TRBJ2-7; V: TRBV4-1; D: TRBD1
DNA: TGTGCCAGCAGCTTAGGGGGGGCGGGTCAGCCCCAGCATTTT; CDR3: CASSLGGAGQPQHF; size: .; J: TRBJ1-5; V: TRBV11-2; D: .
DNA: TGTGCCAGCAGCTTAGGATTAACAGGGTTGGCTGAAGCTTTCTTT; CDR3: CASSLGLTGLAEAFF; size: .; J: TRBJ1-1; V: TRBV7-9; D: .
DNA: TGTGCCAGCTCAAAAACGAGGGACAACTCCTACGAGCAGTACTTC; CDR3: CASSKTRDNSYEQYF; size: .; J: TRBJ2-7; V: TRBV18; D: .
DNA: TGTGCCAGTACACCAGCCGGACCCAGTGAGCAGTTCTTC; CDR3: CASTPAGPSEQFF; size: .; J: TRBJ2-1; V: TRBV19; D: .
DNA: TGTGCCAGCAGCTTAGTACGTGCGGGAGGTATGTTCCACGAGCAGTACTTC; CDR3: CASSLVRAGGMFHEQYF; size: .; J: TRBJ2-7; V: TRBV11-2; D: TRBD2
DNA: TGTGCCAGCAGTGAATATACTACGTCCGTGCAGTACTTC; CDR3: CASSEYTTSVQYF; size: .; J: TRBJ2-7; V: TRBV25-1; D: .
DNA: TGCAGCGTAATTCTCCTGGGGGCGTCCTACGAGCAGTACTTC; CDR3: CSVILLGASYEQYF; size: .; J: TRBJ2-7; V: TRBV29-1; D: .
DNA: TGTGCCAGCAGCTACGACAGGGGAAGTGAAAAACTGTTTTTT; CDR3: CASSYDRGSEKLFF; size: few; J: TRBJ1-4; V: TRBV5-8; D: TRBD1
DNA: TGCAGCGTTGAGGCGGTAGCGGGAGGTCAGCAGTTCTTC; CDR3: CSVEAVAGGQQFF; size: .; J: TRBJ2-1; V: TRBV29-1; D: TRBD2
DNA: TGTGCCAGCAGTGAAGCGCTTTCTAGCATCCACGAGCAGTACTTC; CDR3: CASSEALSSIHEQYF; size: .; J: TRBJ2-7; V: TRBV6-1; D: .
DNA: TGTGCCAGCAGCCGGACAGTAACTGAAGCTTTCTTT; CDR3: CASSRTVTEAFF; size: few; J: TRBJ1-1; V: TRBV5-8; D: .
DNA: TGCAGCGTTATAACGGACTTGGTAAACACCGGGGAGCTGTTTTTT; CDR3: CSVITDLVNTGELFF; size: .; J: TRBJ2-2; V: TRBV29-1; D: .
DNA: TGTGCCAGCTCCCGGGACAGGCGGACCTACGAGCAGTACTTC; CDR3: CASSRDRRTYEQYF; size: .; J: TRBJ2-7; V: TRBV2; D: TRBD1
DNA: TGTGCCACCAACCGGGAGGGTTCCACTGAAGCTTTCTTT; CDR3: CATNREGSTEAFF; size: .; J: TRBJ1-1; V: TRBV15; D: .
DNA: TGTGCCAGCAGTCCCGAGGGTTACAAAATAGTGGCCAAAAACATTCAGTACTTC; CDR3: CASSPEGYKIVAKNIQYF; size: few; J: TRBJ2-4; V: TRBV28; D: .
DNA: TGTGCCTGGAATCTGGGGGCCCAACAGCCCCAGCATTTT; CDR3: CAWNLGAQQPQHF; size: .; J: TRBJ1-5; V: TRBV30; D: .
DNA: TGCAGCGTTGTTGGGGGGGGAAAAGATACGCAGTATTTT; CDR3: CSVVGGGKDTQYF; size: .; J: TRBJ2-3; V: TRBV29-1; D: TRBD2
DNA: TGTGCCAGCAGCTTCTCCGACAGGGGGGACACTGAAGCTTTCTTT; CDR3: CASSFSDRGDTEAFF; size: .; J: TRBJ1-1; V: TRBV7-8; D: TRBD1
DNA: TGCAGTCCGGGACAGTACAATGAGCAGTTCTTC; CDR3: CSPGQYNEQFF; size: .; J: TRBJ2-1; V: TRBV20-1; D: TRBD1
DNA: TGCGCCAGCAGCCAAGACAACGCCAGACTCCAAGAGACCCAGTACTTC; CDR3: CASSQDNARLQETQYF; size: .; J: TRBJ2-5; V: TRBV4-1; D: .
DNA: TGTGCCTATACGAGGGGGAACACTGAAGCTTTCTTT; CDR3: CAYTRGNTEAFF; size: .; J: TRBJ1-1; V: TRBV30; D: .
DNA: TGTGCCAGCAGCTCTGGACCAGCGGGAGGGGGTATTGAGCAGTTCTTC; CDR3: CASSSGPAGGGIEQFF; size: .; J: TRBJ2-1; V: TRBV5-6; D: TRBD2
DNA: TGTGCCAGCAGCCCCGACAGGCGGGATACGCAGTATTTT; CDR3: CASSPDRRDTQYF; size: .; J: TRBJ2-3; V: TRBV7-2; D: .
DNA: TGTGCCACCAGCAGAGTTGAGGGGGAAGATACGCAGTATTTT; CDR3: CATSRVEGEDTQYF; size: few; J: TRBJ2-3; V: TRBV15; D: .
DNA: TGTGCCAGCCGCCCATTCACCGGGGAGCTGTTTTTT; CDR3: CASRPFTGELFF; size: .; J: TRBJ2-2; V: TRBV27; D: .
DNA: TGCAGCGTTCTAGACAGGATGGGTAACCCTGGAAACACCATATATTTT; CDR3: CSVLDRMGNPGNTIYF; size: .; J: TRBJ1-3; V: TRBV29-1; D: .
DNA: TGTGCCAGCAGCGTAGTAGTTGAAGATACGCAGTATTTT; CDR3: CASSVVVEDTQYF; size: .; J: TRBJ2-3; V: TRBV9; D: .
DNA: TGTGCCTGGAGTGTACGTAATATACGACAGGGTGTACAGCCCCAGCATTTT; CDR3: CAWSVRNIRQGVQPQHF; size: .; J: TRBJ1-5; V: TRBV30; D: TRBD1
DNA: TGTGCCTGGACCGGTGGTCTCCTTCTCACTGAAGCTTTCTTT; CDR3: CAWTGGLLLTEAFF; size: .; J: TRBJ1-1; V: TRBV30; D: .
DNA: TGTGCCTTCAGGAGAACCACTGAAGCTTTCTTT; CDR3: CAFRRTTEAFF; size: .; J: TRBJ1-1; V: TRBV30; D: .
DNA: TGTGCCAGCAGTCGACAGGGACCCAACGAGCAGTACTTC; CDR3: CASSRQGPNEQYF; size: .; J: TRBJ2-7; V: TRBV6-1; D: TRBD1
DNA: TGCAGCGTTGAAGGCAGGTACGAGCAGTACTTC; CDR3: CSVEGRYEQYF; size: .; J: TRBJ2-7; V: TRBV29-1; D: .
DNA: TGTGCCAGCAGCTTAGGTAGGGACGCACTCCGACGCCCATATGGCTACACCTTC; CDR3: CASSLGRDALRRPYGYTF; size: .; J: TRBJ1-2; V: TRBV7-9; D: .
DNA: TGTGCCAGCAGCTTAGAGTTCAGCTCACCCCTCCACTTT; CDR3: CASSLEFSSPLHF; size: .; J: TRBJ1-6; V: TRBV7-9; D: .
DNA: TGTGCCAGCAGTATAAAAGAAGGACAGCCCCAGCATTTT; CDR3: CASSIKEGQPQHF; size: few; J: TRBJ1-5; V: TRBV27; D: .
DNA: TGTGCCAGCAGCTTGATCGGGTCCTACGAGCAGTACTTC; CDR3: CASSLIGSYEQYF; size: .; J: TRBJ2-7; V: TRBV5-6; D: .
DNA: TGTGCCAGCAGTTCCCTGGGACTAGCGGGAGTGCAGACCCAGTACTTC; CDR3: CASSSLGLAGVQTQYF; size: .; J: TRBJ2-5; V: TRBV28; D: TRBD2
DNA: TGTGCCAGCTCACCAGGACTTAACACCGGGGAGCTGTTTTTT; CDR3: CASSPGLNTGELFF; size: .; J: TRBJ2-2; V: TRBV18; D: .
DNA: TGTGCCTGGAGTGTATATACCCACGAGCAGTACTTC; CDR3: CAWSVYTHEQYF; size: once; J: TRBJ2-7; V: TRBV30; D: .